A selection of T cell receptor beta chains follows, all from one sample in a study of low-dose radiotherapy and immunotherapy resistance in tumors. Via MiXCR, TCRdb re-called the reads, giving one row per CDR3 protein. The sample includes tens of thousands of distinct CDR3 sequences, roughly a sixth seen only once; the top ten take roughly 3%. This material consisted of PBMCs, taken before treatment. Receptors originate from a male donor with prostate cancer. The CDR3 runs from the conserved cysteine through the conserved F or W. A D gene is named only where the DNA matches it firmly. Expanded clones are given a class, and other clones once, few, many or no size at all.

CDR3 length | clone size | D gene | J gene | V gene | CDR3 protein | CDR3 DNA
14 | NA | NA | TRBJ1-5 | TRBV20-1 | CSATRAPEGQPQHF | TGCAGTGCCACTCGGGCGCCGGAGGGCCAGCCCCAGCATTTT
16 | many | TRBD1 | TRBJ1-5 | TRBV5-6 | CASSLGGQGANQPQHF | TGTGCCAGCAGCTTGGGAGGTCAGGGGGCCAATCAGCCCCAGCATTTT
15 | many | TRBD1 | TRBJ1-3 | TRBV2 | CASRDRGNPGNTIYF | TGTGCCAGCAGGGACAGGGGGAACCCTGGAAACACCATATATTTT
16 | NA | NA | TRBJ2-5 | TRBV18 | CASSPTRERAQETQYF | TGTGCCAGCTCACCTACCAGGGAAAGGGCCCAAGAGACCCAGTACTTC
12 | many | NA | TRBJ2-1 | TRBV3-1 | CASSPIGNEQFF | TGTGCCAGCAGCCCTATTGGCAATGAGCAGTTCTTC
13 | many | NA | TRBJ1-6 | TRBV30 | CAWSSRQNSPLHF | TGTGCCTGGAGTTCCCGACAGAATTCACCCCTCCACTTT
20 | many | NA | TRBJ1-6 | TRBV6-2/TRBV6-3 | CASRERQGPWLTSYNSPLHF | TGTGCCAGCAGGGAACGTCAGGGCCCTTGGTTGACCTCCTATAATTCACCCCTCCACTTT
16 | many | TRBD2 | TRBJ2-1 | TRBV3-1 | CASSQETAGVYNEQFF | TGTGCCAGCAGCCAAGAAACGGCGGGGGTTTACAATGAGCAGTTCTTC
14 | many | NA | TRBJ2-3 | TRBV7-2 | CASSSTYTPDTQYF | TGTGCCAGCAGCTCTACATACACCCCAGATACGCAGTATTTT
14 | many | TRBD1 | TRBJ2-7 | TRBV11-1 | CASRGTGGNYEQYF | TGTGCCAGCAGGGGGACAGGGGGCAACTACGAGCAGTACTTC
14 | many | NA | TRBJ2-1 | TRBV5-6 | CASTRQSSYNEQFF | TGTGCCAGCACCCGACAGAGCTCCTACAATGAGCAGTTCTTC
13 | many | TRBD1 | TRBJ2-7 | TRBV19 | CASVQGATYEQYF | TGTGCCAGTGTGCAGGGGGCAACCTACGAGCAGTACTTC
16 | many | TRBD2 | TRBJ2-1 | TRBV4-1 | CASRPLAGPTYNEQFF | TGCGCCAGCAGACCTCTAGCGGGCCCGACGTACAATGAGCAGTTCTTC
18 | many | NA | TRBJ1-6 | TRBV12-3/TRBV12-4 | CASSLVYRVVSYNSPLHF | TGTGCCAGCAGTTTAGTGTACAGGGTGGTCTCCTATAATTCACCCCTCCACTTT
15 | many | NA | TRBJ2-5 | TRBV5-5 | CASSPQAYNFETQYF | TGTGCCAGCAGCCCCCAAGCTTATAATTTCGAGACCCAGTACTTC
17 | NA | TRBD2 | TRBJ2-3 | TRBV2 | CASSGTLAGYSTDTQYF | TGTGCCAGCAGTGGGACGCTAGCGGGGTATTCCACAGATACGCAGTATTTT
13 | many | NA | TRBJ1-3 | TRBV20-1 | CSASKDSGNTIYF | TGCAGTGCTAGTAAGGACTCTGGAAACACCATATATTTT
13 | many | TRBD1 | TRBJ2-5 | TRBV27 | CASRDRVVETQYF | TGTGCCAGCAGGGACAGGGTTGTAGAGACCCAGTACTTC
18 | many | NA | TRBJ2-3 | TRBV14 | CASSQRPWAGPLTDTQYF | TGTGCCAGCAGCCAAAGACCCTGGGCAGGCCCACTCACAGATACGCAGTATTTT
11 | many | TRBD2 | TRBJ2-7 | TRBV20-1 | CSVGGGYEQYF | TGCAGTGTGGGGGGAGGGTACGAGCAGTACTTC
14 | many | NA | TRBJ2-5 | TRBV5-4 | CASSLVGEQETQYF | TGTGCCAGCAGCTTGGTTGGGGAGCAAGAGACCCAGTACTTC
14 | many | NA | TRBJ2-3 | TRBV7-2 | CASSYPDRKDTQYF | TGTGCCAGCAGCTATCCCGACAGGAAAGATACGCAGTATTTT
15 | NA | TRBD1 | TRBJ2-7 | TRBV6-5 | CASSREGTGGSEQYF | TGTGCCAGCAGTCGAGAGGGGACAGGGGGCTCCGAGCAGTACTTC
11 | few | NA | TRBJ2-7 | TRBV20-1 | CSARGGPEQYF | TGCAGTGCTAGGGGGGGGCCCGAGCAGTACTTC
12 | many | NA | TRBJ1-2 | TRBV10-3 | CAINQQGYGYTF | TGTGCCATCAATCAACAGGGTTATGGCTACACCTTC
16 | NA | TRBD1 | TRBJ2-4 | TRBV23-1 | CASSQSKGQVKNIQYF | TGCGCCAGCAGTCAATCCAAGGGACAGGTGAAAAACATTCAGTACTTC
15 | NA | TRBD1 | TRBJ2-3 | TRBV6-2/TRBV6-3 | CASSSRTGSTDTQYF | TGTGCCAGCAGTTCGCGGACAGGAAGCACAGATACGCAGTATTTT
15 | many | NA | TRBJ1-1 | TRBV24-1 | CATSDLWGGNTEAFF | TGTGCCACCAGTGATTTGTGGGGAGGGAACACTGAAGCTTTCTTT
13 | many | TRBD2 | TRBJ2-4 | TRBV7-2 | CASSIGPGGVQYF | TGTGCCAGCAGCATAGGACCGGGAGGGGTTCAGTACTTC
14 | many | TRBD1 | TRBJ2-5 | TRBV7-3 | CASSLGTDQETQYF | TGTGCCAGCAGCTTGGGGACAGACCAAGAGACCCAGTACTTC
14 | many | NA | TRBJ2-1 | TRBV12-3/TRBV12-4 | CASRFRDAHNEQFF | TGTGCCAGCAGGTTCCGGGACGCCCACAATGAGCAGTTCTTC
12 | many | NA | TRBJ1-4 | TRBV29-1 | CSVVGEDEKLFF | TGCAGCGTTGTAGGGGAGGATGAAAAACTGTTTTTT
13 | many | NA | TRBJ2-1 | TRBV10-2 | CASSSYISGEQFF | TGCGCCAGCTCCTCCTACATAAGCGGTGAGCAGTTCTTC
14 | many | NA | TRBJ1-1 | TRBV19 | CASSQLARTTEAFF | TGTGCCAGTAGTCAACTGGCCAGGACAACTGAAGCTTTCTTT